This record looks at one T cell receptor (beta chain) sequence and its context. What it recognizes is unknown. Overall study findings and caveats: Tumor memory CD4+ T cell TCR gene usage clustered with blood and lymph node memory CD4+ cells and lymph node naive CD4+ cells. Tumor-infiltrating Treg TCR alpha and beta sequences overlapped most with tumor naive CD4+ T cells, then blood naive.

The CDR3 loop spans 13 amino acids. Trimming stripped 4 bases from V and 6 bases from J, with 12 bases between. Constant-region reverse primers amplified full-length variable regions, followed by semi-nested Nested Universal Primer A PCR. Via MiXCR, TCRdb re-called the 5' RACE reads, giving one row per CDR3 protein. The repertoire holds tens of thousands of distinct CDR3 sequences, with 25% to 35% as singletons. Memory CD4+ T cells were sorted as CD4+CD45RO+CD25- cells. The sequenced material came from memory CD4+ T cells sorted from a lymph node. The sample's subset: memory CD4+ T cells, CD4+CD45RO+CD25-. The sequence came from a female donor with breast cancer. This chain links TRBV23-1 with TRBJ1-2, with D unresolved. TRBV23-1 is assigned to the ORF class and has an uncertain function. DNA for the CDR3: TGCGCCAGCAGTCTACCCAGGAAGGATGGCTACACCTTC. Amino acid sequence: CASSLPRKDGYTF.